This T cell receptor (beta chain) was captured by sequencing in a study of cytomegalovirus exposure and HLA in healthy donors. Whole-study context: Unique TCR beta sequences numbering some 110 million came from around 180 million T cells in an earlier analysis. Samples from HLA-typed donors yielded about 80 million unique TCRs in an early data release. Findings and limits, study-wide: Reported performance of the classifier showed diagnosis of cytomegalovirus status with high specificity and sensitivity. Analyzed later, association rates of TCRs varied across HLA loci, with DRB1 most and HLA-C fewest.

PCR employed 60 Vbeta and 13 Jbeta primers. Assay: immunoSEQ multiplex PCR; the TCRdb copy retains only in-frame clones and omits some. In all, the sample yields over 65,000 clones. The germline CDR1 and CDR2 sequences are SGHTA and FQGNSA. Trimming removed 0 bases from V and 2 bases from J, with 5 bases in between. There are 14 residues in the CDR3. As to this clone: Its matching antigen is unknown.

The sequenced sample was PBMCs. The receptor was isolated from a man aged 25-45 years in good health and CMV-seronegative. The genes are TRBV7-2 and TRBJ1-5; a possible D gene is TRBD1 (5 bases). In nucleotides, the CDR3 is TGTGCCAGCAGCTTAGCCAGGGGCAATCAGCCCCAGCATTTT. This gives the protein CASSLARGNQPQHF.